These 24 T cell receptor beta chains came from one sample sequenced in a study of response to subunit inactivated influenza vaccine. TCRdb recomputed calls from the RT-PCR reads with MiXCR, one row per CDR3 protein. The sample lists roughly 760,000 distinct CDR3 sequences, 21% seen once, with roughly 10% in the top ten. The sample here was PBMCs from blood, taken 4 to 6 days after vaccination. These receptors all stem from a man aged 45-65 years who received an inactivated influenza vaccine.

The J gene is TRBJ2-5, the V gene TRBV10-3; TRBD1 agrees at 7 bases. Germline V gene lookup returns CDR1 ENHRY and CDR2 SYGVKD. The J segment lost 2 bases and the V segment lost 0 bases, leaving 0 bases of the junction unmatched. The CDR3 has 14 residues. In DNA form, the CDR3 reads TGTGCCATCAGTGAGTCGACAGGGCAAGAGACCCAGTACTTC. Encoded protein: CAISESTGQETQYF.

There are many counts of this clonotype. The chain recombines TRBV12-3 or TRBV12-4 with TRBJ2-5, with TRBD2 matching over 13 bases. This CDR3 region has 16 residues. V shed 6 bases and J 0 bases; nucleotides not matched to a gene: 4. DNA for the CDR3: TGTGCCAGCAGCCGGACTAGCGGGGGCCACCAAGAGACCCAGTACTTC. The encoded protein is CASSRTSGGHQETQYF.

The genes are TRBV20-1 and TRBJ1-1, with D perhaps TRBD1 (6 bases). This CDR3 comprises 14 residues. V shed 6 bases and J shed 4 bases, with 18 bases lying between them. The germline V gene encodes CDR1 DFQATT and CDR2 SNEGSKA (reference sequence). The CDR3 DNA reads TGCAGTGCCGAAATGGGGGGCTGGAGCACTGAAGCTTTCTTT. It encodes CSAEMGGWSTEAFF.

This clonotype was seen many times. In DNA, the CDR3 is TGCGCCAGCAGCTTGACAGGATTGACCTACGAGCAGTACTTC. This sequence encodes CASSLTGLTYEQYF. This chain joins TRBV5-1 and TRBJ2-7, with D possibly matching TRBD1 (5 bases). The germline V and J ends were trimmed by 1 base and 2 bases, with 10 bases remaining between them. Germline V gene lookup returns CDR1 SGHRS and CDR2 YFSETQ. The CDR3 covers 14 residues.

This clonotype was observed a few times. The rearrangement links TRBV20-1 to TRBJ1-5; a possible D gene is TRBD1 (6 bases). The CDR3 covers 16 residues. The germline CDR1 and CDR2 sequences are DFQATT and SNEGSKA (reference sequence). V was cut by 0 bases and J by 4 bases, with 16 bases left in between. The CDR3 coding sequence is TGCAGTGCTAGAGACGCCGGGACAATGGCAAATCAGCCCCAGCATTTT. This codes for CSARDAGTMANQPQHF.

This clonotype has more than one count but fewer than ten. The gene calls are TRBV6-5 and TRBJ2-7; TRBD1 aligns across 8 bases. The V gene's germline CDR1 is MNHEY and CDR2 SVGAGI. J lost 4 bases, V lost 0 bases, and 5 bases had no gene match. This CDR3 spans 15 amino acids. This CDR3 is CASSYSGRGPYEQYF. CDR3 DNA: TGTGCCAGCAGTTACTCGGGCAGGGGGCCATACGAGCAGTACTTC.

V gene TRBV28 combines with J gene TRBJ2-7; 11 bases map to TRBD2. CDR1 and CDR2 from the germline V gene are MDHEN and SYDVKM. The length of the CDR3 is 13 residues. Trimming took 5 bases from V and 7 from J; bases not matched to a gene: 4. The CDR3 here is CASSQRLAGEQYF. CDR3 nucleotide sequence: TGTGCCAGCAGTCAACGACTAGCGGGAGAGCAGTACTTC.

This clonotype was picked up a small number of times. The J gene is TRBJ2-1, the V gene TRBV6-2 or TRBV6-3; TRBD1 or TRBD2 may be the D gene (5 bases each). The CDR3 is made up of 15 amino acids. V was clipped by 8 bases and J by 4 bases, with 18 bases between them. CDR1 is MNHEY and CDR2 is SVGEGT in the germline V gene. The CDR3 region has the DNA TGTGCCAGCCTCCGTGGGGGTGGCCTATACAATGAGCAGTTCTTC. Translating it yields CASLRGGGLYNEQFF.

This clonotype was counted only a few times. The chain employs TRBV4-3 and TRBJ2-3; 14 positions agree with TRBD2. CDR1 is LGHNA, CDR2 YSLEER, per germline. CDR3 length: 16 amino acids. V trimming: 4 bases; J trimming: 6 bases; junction bases outside the gene matches: 6. DNA for the CDR3: TGCGCCAGCAGCCGGACGACTAGCGGGGGGGTTGATACGCAGTATTTT. Translation gives CASSRTTSGGVDTQYF.

The chain is built from TRBV27 and TRBJ2-2; no reliable D call. CDR3 length equals 17 residues. Germline V gene data show CDR1 as MNHEY and CDR2 as SMNVEV (reference sequence). V was pared by 2 bases and J by 0 bases, with 13 bases between. The CDR3, as DNA: TGTGCCAGCAGTTTAAGGCCTCCAGGAACGAACACCGGGGAGCTGTTTTTT. This codes for CASSLRPPGTNTGELFF.

This clonotype was counted between two and nine times. The chain carries TRBV24-1 and TRBJ2-3, with 13 bases matching TRBD2. The germline CDR1 and CDR2 sequences are KGHDR and SFDVKD. Trimming removed 7 bases from V and 0 bases from J; junction bases left unmatched: 9. This CDR3 contains 18 residues. CDR3 sequence: CATRGTGTSGTSTDTQYF. CDR3 DNA: TGTGCCACCAGAGGGACCGGGACTAGCGGGACTAGCACAGATACGCAGTATTTT.

Turning to this clonotype: A much larger clone lies a single base off, so this may be a read error. The chain recombines TRBV7-2 with TRBJ1-1; D is unclear. The V end lost 10 bases, the J end lost 5 bases, and 8 bases lay between the germline ends. The germline V gene has CDR1 SGHTA and CDR2 FQGNSA. The CDR3 length is 10 residues. The DNA for the CDR3 is TGTGCCACCGGGAGGACTGAAGCTTTCTTT. It codes for CATGRTEAFF. Full variable domain (missing parts from reference TRBV7-2 and TRBJ1-1): GAGVSQSPSNKVTEKGKDVELRCDPISGHTALYWYRQSLGQGLEFLIYFQGNSAPDKSGLPSDRFSAERTGGSVSTLTIQRTQQEDSAVYLCATGRTEAFFGQGTRLTVV.

The chain joins TRBV18 to TRBJ2-7, with a possible D match to TRBD2 (6 bases). Trimming left V 5 bases short and J 1 base short, with 15 bases between. The length of the CDR3 is 15 residues. CDR1 KGHSH and CDR2 LQKENI come from the germline V gene. The CDR3 nucleotides read TGTGCCAGCTCAACCCCGGGACTGAAATCCTACGAGCAGTACTTC. This gives the protein CASSTPGLKSYEQYF.

This clonotype has only a few counts. The chain couples TRBV6-1 to TRBJ2-3; no clear D. Germline lookup yields CDR1 MNHNS and CDR2 SASEGT. This CDR3 has 13 residues. V gave up 6 bases and J gave up 2 bases, with 9 bases separating them. CDR3 in DNA: TGTGCCAGCAGGGAACTAAACACAGATACGCAGTATTTT. Encoded protein: CASRELNTDTQYF.

This clonotype appeared many times. The CDR3 nucleotides read TGTGCCAGCAGTTTGCAACTAGCGGGAGTAGAAGAGACCCAGTACTTC. It encodes CASSLQLAGVEETQYF. This chain uses TRBV6-5 with TRBJ2-5, with 11 positions matching TRBD2. This CDR3 region has 16 residues. J lost 3 bases, V lost 4 bases, and 7 bases had no gene match. Germline lookup yields CDR1 MNHEY and CDR2 SVGAGI.

This clonotype was observed a few times. The chain carries TRBV20-1 and TRBJ2-5; 9 bases map to TRBD1. This CDR3 has 15 residues. Germline V gives CDR1 DFQATT, CDR2 SNEGSKA (reference sequence). Unmatched junction bases numbered 5, after V lost 2 bases and J lost 1 base. The CDR3 region has the DNA TGCAGTGCTAGAAGGGGACAGGGCCCCCAAGAGACCCAGTACTTC. The encoded protein is CSARRGQGPQETQYF.

The V gene is TRBV19, the J gene TRBJ2-7, with 9 bases fitting TRBD1. Losses at the gene ends were 6 bases for V and 5 bases for J; bases not matched to a gene: 8. CDR3 length equals 14 residues. CDR1 and CDR2 from the germline V gene are LNHDA and SQIVND (reference sequence). This CDR3 reads CASRTGQGFHEQYF. The DNA of the CDR3 is TGTGCCAGTAGAACGGGACAGGGATTCCACGAGCAGTACTTC. Variable domain in full (rest from reference TRBV19 and TRBJ2-7): DGGITQSPKYLFRKEGQNVTLSCEQNLNHDAMYWYRQDPGQGLRLIYYSQIVNDFQKGDIAEGYSVSREKKESFPLTVTSAQKNPTAFYLCASRTGQGFHEQYFGPGTRLTVT.

This clonotype was seen a few times. This sequence joins TRBV24-1 and TRBJ1-5; 10 nucleotides match TRBD1. Germline loops: CDR1 KGHDR, CDR2 SFDVKD. The CDR3 totals 15 residues. V shed 5 bases and J 6 bases; nucleotides not matched to a gene: 6. The CDR3 loop is CATSGDRGVGQPQHF. The CDR3 DNA reads as TGTGCCACCAGTGGGGACAGGGGAGTAGGTCAGCCCCAGCATTTT.

J is TRBJ1-2 and V is TRBV20-1, with D uncertain. The CDR3 is 14 amino acids. Trimming took 4 bases from V and 1 from J, leaving 13 bases between them. Germline V lookup: CDR1 DFQATT, CDR2 SNEGSKA (reference sequence). This CDR3 reads CSATQRSSNYGYTF. The CDR3, as DNA: TGCAGTGCTACACAGCGGAGCAGTAACTATGGCTACACCTTC.

This clonotype was counted a few times. The CDR3 reads CASSSDRGYNEQFF. CDR3 nucleotide sequence: TGTGCCAGCAGCTCAGACAGGGGTTACAATGAGCAGTTCTTC. V is TRBV7-9 and J is TRBJ2-1; TRBD1 agrees at 8 bases. CDR3 length equals 14 residues. Trimming removed 4 bases from V and 4 bases from J; junction bases left unmatched: 3. Looked up from germline, CDR1 is SEHNR and CDR2 is FQNEAQ (reference sequence).

This chain connects TRBV24-1 to TRBJ1-1; TRBD1 is a possible D gene (5 bases). CDR1 is KGHDR and CDR2 is SFDVKD in the germline V gene. This CDR3 contains 15 residues. Trimming took off 3 bases at V and 6 bases at J, with 16 bases between the two ends. Here the CDR3 reads CATSDGEGYRPEAFF. The CDR3 bases are TGTGCCACCAGTGATGGGGAGGGGTACAGGCCTGAAGCTTTCTTT.

To note about this clonotype: A junction end diverges from the germline sequence, so it may reflect a read error. The V call is TRBV7-8, the J call TRBJ2-5; 7 bases match TRBD2. The CDR3 covers 15 residues. The germline V gene has CDR1 SGHVS and CDR2 FQNEAQ. The CDR3 region has the DNA TGTGCCAGCGGCTTAGTGGGAGGGTGGCGAGAGACCCAGTACTTC. Amino acids: CASGLVGGWRETQYF.

The gene calls are TRBV20-1 and TRBJ2-3; D may correspond to TRBD1 or TRBD2 (5 bases each). The CDR3 is 13 residues long. The germline CDR1 and CDR2 sequences are DFQATT and SNEGSKA (reference sequence). With 0 bases removed from V and 7 bases from J, the gap between germline ends came to 11 bases. The CDR3 spells CSARDAGTNTQYF. The CDR3 nucleotides read TGCAGTGCTAGAGATGCAGGGACGAATACGCAGTATTTT.

As concerns this clonotype: One end of the junction varies from germline; a read error may be responsible. This chain links TRBV5-5 with TRBJ1-1; TRBD1 might be the D (5 bases). Per germline, CDR1 SGHKS and CDR2 YYEKEE (reference sequence). The CDR3 spans 12 residues. The DNA for the CDR3 is TGTGCCAGCAGCTTGAACACCTGGGGCCAACTTTTT. Protein product: CASSLNTWGQLF.